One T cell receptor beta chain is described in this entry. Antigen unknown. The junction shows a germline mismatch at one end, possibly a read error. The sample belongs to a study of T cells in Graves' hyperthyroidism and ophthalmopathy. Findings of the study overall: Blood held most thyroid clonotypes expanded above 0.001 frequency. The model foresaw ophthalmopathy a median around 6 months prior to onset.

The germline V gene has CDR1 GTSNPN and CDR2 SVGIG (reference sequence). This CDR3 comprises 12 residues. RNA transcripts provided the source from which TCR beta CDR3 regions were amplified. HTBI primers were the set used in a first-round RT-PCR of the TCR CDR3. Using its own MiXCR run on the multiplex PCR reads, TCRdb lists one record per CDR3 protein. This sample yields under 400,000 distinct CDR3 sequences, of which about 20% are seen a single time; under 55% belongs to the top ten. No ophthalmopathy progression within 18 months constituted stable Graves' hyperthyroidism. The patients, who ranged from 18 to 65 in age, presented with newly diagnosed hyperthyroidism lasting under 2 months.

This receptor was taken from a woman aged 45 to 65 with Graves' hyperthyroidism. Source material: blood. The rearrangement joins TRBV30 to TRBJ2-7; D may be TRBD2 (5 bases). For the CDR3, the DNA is TGTGCCTGGGGTGTCGGGGCCTACGAGCAGTACTTC. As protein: CAWGVGAYEQYF.